A selection of T cell receptor beta chains follows, all from one sample in a study of regulatory T cells in long-lasting Graves disease. TCRdb re-analysed the multiplex PCR reads in MiXCR, keeping a single row per CDR3 protein. The sample records more than 400,000 distinct CDR3 sequences, roughly 15% being singletons. Separately, the same data were catalogued under a study of T cells in Graves' hyperthyroidism and ophthalmopathy.

The source was peripheral blood mononuclear cells (PBMCs), collected at new diagnosis, from a patient treated with antithyroid drugs. These TCRs come from a woman under 40 with Graves disease. Both conserved end residues are trimmed from each CDR3. Clone size is given for some rows only: seen once, a few or many times, or a class if the clone is expanded.

TRBV28	TRBJ1-1	many	11	ASSYMENTEAF
TRBV24-1	TRBJ1-1	.	10	ATKDGNTEAF
TRBV30	TRBJ1-1	many	11	AWSLQSNTEAF
TRBV6-4	TRBJ1-1	many	12	ASRDSAVNTEAF
TRBV12-3/TRBV12-4	TRBJ2-1	many	14	ASSLGRVLGGNEQF
TRBV29-1	TRBJ1-2	few	13	SVEKPGTGGYGYT
TRBV27	TRBJ2-7	many	13	ASSRTSGSMGEQY
TRBV28	TRBJ2-6	many	14	ASSDLRAPGANVLT
TRBV12-3/TRBV12-4	TRBJ2-5	many	10	ASSPLTQTQY
TRBV12-3/TRBV12-4	TRBJ2-7	.	13	ASSLGGRGLDEQY
TRBV7-3	TRBJ2-1	few	13	ASSVSSGALNEQF
TRBV19	TRBJ2-1	.	13	ASTSGRPSYNEQF
TRBV3-1	TRBJ1-2	.	16	ASSHISPSRHKGYGYT
TRBV30	TRBJ2-1	many	12	AWSVQRLKRREF
TRBV11-2	TRBJ2-7	many	11	ASSTLTPYEQY
TRBV28	TRBJ2-1	many	17	ASSLARTLAGGGYNEQF
TRBV30	TRBJ2-2	many	14	AWGHGARVNTGELF
TRBV5-1	TRBJ2-2	few	13	ASQTGATNTGELF
TRBV27	TRBJ2-3	many	12	ASSFSLATDTQY
TRBV11-3	TRBJ1-6	many	11	ASSSDIGSPLH
TRBV6-5	TRBJ2-7	many	15	ASSYSRDRLSSYEQY
TRBV7-3	TRBJ2-3	many	12	ASSSGQNVDTQY
TRBV28	TRBJ2-4	many	13	ASSQREGPRDIQY
TRBV28	TRBJ2-5	many	10	ASALVQETQY